The entry below describes one T cell receptor (beta chain). Its specificity is unknown. Subsets obtained from CD4+ cells comprised CD45RA+ naive and CD45RA-negative memory cells. This sample stems from a study of shared clonotypes between healthy human individuals. Study-level findings and limits: Genetic and exposure-history diversity was limited by the small donor number. Investigators expected sequencing depth to affect clonotype sharing among donors.

Profiling relied on immunoSEQ multiplex PCR, and the TCRdb table lists in-frame clones only, not all of them. The sample lists approximately 1,500,000 clones; around 95% were seen once. CDR3 length: 11 residues. Germline-derived CDR1 and CDR2 are DFQATT and SNEGSKA (reference sequence). The TCR comes from a young man in good health. The V call is TRBV20-1, the J call TRBJ2-5; 8 bases line up with TRBD1. What was sequenced was naive CD4+ T cells sorted from blood. As to subset: CD45RA+ positively selected. Here the CDR3 reads CTVDRGETQYF. The CDR3 DNA reads TGCACTGTCGACAGGGGCGAGACCCAGTACTTC.